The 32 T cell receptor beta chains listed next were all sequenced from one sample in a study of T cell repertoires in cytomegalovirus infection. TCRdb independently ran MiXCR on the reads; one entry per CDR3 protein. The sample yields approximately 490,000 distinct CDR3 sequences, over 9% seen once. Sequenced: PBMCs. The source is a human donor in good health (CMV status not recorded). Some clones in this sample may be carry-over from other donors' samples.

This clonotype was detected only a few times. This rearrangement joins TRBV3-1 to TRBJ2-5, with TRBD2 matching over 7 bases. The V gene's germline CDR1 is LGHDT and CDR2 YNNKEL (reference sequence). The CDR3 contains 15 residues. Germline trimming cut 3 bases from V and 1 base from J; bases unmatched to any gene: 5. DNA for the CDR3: TGTGCCAGCAGCCAGGGGGGGACCCGCCAAGAGACCCAGTACTTC. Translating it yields CASSQGGTRQETQYF.

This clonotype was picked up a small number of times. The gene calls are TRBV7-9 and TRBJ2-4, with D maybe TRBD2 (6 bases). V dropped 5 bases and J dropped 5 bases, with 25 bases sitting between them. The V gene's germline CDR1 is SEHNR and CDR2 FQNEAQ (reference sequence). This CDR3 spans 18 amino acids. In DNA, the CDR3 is TGTGCCAGCAGCCTTCCGGGTCCCCGACGGGAGCGGGAAAACATTCAGTACTTC. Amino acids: CASSLPGPRRERENIQYF.

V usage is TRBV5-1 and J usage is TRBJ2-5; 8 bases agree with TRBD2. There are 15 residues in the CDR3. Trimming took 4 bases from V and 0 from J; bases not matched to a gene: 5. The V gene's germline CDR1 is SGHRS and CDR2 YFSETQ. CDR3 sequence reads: CASSLVSGNQETQYF. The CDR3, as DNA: TGCGCCAGCAGCCTGGTTAGCGGGAACCAAGAGACCCAGTACTTC.

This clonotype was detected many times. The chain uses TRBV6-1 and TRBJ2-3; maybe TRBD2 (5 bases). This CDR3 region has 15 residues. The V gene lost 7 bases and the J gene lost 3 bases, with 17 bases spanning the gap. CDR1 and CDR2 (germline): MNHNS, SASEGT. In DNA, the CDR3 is TGTGCCAGCATACCGACCGGGAAGGTAACAGATACGCAGTATTTT. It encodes CASIPTGKVTDTQYF.

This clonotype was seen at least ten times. This CDR3 is CASSLEAGNSGNTIYF. DNA for the CDR3: TGTGCCAGCAGCTTGGAGGCTGGCAACTCTGGAAACACCATATATTTT. V usage is TRBV7-3 and J usage is TRBJ1-3; no reliable D call. This CDR3 is built from 16 residues. Germline CDR1 SGHTA, CDR2 FQGTGA. V was pared by 3 bases and J by 0 bases, with 12 bases between.

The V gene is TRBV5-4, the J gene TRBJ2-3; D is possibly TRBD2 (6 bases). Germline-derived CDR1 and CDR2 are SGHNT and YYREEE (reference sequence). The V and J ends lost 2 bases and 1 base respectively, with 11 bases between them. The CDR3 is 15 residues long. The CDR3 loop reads CASSFRRDRTDTQYF. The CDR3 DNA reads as TGTGCCAGCAGCTTCAGGAGGGACCGCACAGATACGCAGTATTTT.

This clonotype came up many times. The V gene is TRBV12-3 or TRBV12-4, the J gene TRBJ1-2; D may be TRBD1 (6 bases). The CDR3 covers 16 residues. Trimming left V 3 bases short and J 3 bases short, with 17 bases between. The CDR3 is CASSFGRQAGYYGYTF. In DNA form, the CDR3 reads TGTGCCAGCAGTTTCGGGAGACAGGCGGGCTACTATGGCTACACCTTC.

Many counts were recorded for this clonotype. The DNA for the CDR3 is TGTGCCAGCAGCTTGAGGGTCCAGGAGGGGCTCAACTATGGCTACACCTTC. This codes for CASSLRVQEGLNYGYTF. V usage is TRBV5-5 and J usage is TRBJ1-2; D is perhaps TRBD1 (5 bases). The CDR3 has 17 residues. Germline CDR1 reads SGHKS; CDR2 reads YYEKEE (reference sequence). V was shortened by 1 base and J by 2 bases, with 18 bases between the two germline ends. Full variable domain (missing parts from reference TRBV5-5 and TRBJ1-2): DAGVTQSPTHLIKTRGQQVTLRCSPISGHKSVSWYQQVLGQGPQFIFQYYEKEERGRGNFPDRFSARQFPNYSSELNVNALLLGDSALYLCASSLRVQEGLNYGYTFGSGTRLTVV.

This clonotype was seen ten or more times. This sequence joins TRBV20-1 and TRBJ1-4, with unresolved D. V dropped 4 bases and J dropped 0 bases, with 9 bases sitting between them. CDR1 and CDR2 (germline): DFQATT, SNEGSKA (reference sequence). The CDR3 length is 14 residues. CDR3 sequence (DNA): TGCAGTGCTAACCCAGAACCAACTAATGAAAAACTGTTTTTT. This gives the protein CSANPEPTNEKLFF.

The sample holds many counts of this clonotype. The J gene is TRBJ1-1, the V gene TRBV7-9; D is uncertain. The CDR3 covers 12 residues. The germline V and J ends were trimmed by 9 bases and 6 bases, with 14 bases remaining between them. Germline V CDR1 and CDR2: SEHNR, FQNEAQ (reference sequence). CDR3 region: CARSPDSAEAFF. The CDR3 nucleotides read TGTGCCAGATCCCCGGATTCGGCTGAAGCTTTCTTT.

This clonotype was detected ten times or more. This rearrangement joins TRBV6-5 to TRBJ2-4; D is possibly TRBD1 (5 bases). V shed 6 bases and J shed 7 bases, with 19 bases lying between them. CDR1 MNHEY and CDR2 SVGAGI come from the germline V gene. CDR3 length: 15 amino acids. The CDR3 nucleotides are TGTGCCAGCAGCCGAGGACAATCAGCCGGGAACATTCAGTACTTC. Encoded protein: CASSRGQSAGNIQYF.

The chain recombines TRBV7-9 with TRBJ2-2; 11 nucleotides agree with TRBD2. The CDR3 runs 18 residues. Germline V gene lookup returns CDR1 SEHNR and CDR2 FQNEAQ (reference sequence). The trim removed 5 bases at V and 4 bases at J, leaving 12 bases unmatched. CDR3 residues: CASSPPSGTSGPTGELFF. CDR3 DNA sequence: TGTGCCAGCAGCCCACCCTCCGGGACTAGCGGTCCCACCGGGGAGCTGTTTTTT. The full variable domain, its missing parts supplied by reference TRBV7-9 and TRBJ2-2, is DTGVSQNPRHKITKRGQNVTFRCDPISEHNRLYWYRQTLGQGPEFLTYFQNEAQLEKSRLLSDRFSAERPKGSFSTLEIQRTEQGDSAMYLCASSPPSGTSGPTGELFFGEGSRLTVL.

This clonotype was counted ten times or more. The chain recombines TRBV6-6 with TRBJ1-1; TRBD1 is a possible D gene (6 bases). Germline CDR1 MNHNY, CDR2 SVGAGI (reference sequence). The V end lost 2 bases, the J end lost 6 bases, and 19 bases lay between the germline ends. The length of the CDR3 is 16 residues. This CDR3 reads CASSYLGGSPRAEAFF. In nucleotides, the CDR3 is TGTGCCAGCAGTTACCTGGGGGGCTCCCCTCGGGCTGAAGCTTTCTTT.

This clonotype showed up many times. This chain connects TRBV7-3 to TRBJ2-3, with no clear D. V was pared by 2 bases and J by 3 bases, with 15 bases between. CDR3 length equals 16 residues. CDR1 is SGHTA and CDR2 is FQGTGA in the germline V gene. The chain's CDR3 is CASSLGPGEGTDTQYF. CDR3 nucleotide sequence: TGTGCCAGCAGCTTAGGCCCGGGTGAAGGGACAGATACGCAGTATTTT.

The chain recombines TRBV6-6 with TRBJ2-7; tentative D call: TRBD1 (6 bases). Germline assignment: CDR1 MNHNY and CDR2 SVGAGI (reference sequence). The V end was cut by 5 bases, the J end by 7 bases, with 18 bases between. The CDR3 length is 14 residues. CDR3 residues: CASSRTGTPNEQYF. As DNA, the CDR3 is TGTGCCAGCAGTCGAACCGGGACACCGAATGAGCAGTACTTC.

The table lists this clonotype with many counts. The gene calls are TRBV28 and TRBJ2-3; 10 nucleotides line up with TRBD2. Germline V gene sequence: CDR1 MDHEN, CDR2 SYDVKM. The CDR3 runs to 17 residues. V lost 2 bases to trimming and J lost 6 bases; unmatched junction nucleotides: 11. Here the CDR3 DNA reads TGTGCCAGCAGTTTAAGGGGAGCGGGAGGGCCAGGCGATACGCAGTATTTT. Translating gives CASSLRGAGGPGDTQYF.

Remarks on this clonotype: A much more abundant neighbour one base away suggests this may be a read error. The CDR3 nucleotides are TGCGGTGCTGCTTCCCTAAGGGTTGGTGAGCAGTTCTTC. As protein: CGAASLRVGEQFF. V usage is TRBV20-1 and J usage is TRBJ2-1; D not certain. The CDR3 contains 13 residues. CDR1 and CDR2 from the germline V gene are DFQATT and SNEGSKA (reference sequence).

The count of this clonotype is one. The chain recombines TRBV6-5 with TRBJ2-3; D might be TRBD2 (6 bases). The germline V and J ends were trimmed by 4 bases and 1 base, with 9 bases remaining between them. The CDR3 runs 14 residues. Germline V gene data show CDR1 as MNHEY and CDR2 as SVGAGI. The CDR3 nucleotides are TGTGCCAGCAGTTTCCCGGGGGGCACAGATACGCAGTATTTT. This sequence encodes CASSFPGGTDTQYF.

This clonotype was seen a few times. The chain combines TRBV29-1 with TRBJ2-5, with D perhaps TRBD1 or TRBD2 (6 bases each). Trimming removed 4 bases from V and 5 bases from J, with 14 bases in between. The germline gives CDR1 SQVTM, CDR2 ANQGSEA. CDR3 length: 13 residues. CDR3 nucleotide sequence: TGCAGCGTTGGAGGGGGTGGGGGGGAGACCCAGTACTTC. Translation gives CSVGGGGGETQYF.

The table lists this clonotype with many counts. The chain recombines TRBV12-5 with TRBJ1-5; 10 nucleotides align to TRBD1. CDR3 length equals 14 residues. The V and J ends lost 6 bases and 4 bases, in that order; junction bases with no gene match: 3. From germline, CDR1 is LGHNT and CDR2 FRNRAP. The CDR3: CASGSGQGNQPQHF. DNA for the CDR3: TGTGCTAGTGGCTCGGGACAGGGGAATCAGCCCCAGCATTTT.

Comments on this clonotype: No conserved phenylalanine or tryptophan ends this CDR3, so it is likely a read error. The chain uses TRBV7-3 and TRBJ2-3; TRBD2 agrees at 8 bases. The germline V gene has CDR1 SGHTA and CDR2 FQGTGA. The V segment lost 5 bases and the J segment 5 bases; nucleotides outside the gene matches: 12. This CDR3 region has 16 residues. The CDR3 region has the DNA TGTGCCAGCAGCCTCACTAGCGGCAGGGAGTTAGATACGCAGTATTTA. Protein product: CASSLTSGRELDTQYL.

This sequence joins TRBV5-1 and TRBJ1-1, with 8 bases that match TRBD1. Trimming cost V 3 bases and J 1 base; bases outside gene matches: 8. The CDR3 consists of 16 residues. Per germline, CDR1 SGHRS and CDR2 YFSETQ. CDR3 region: CASSSLTGVRNTEAFF. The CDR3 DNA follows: TGCGCCAGCAGCTCCCTGACAGGGGTCCGGAACACTGAAGCTTTCTTT.

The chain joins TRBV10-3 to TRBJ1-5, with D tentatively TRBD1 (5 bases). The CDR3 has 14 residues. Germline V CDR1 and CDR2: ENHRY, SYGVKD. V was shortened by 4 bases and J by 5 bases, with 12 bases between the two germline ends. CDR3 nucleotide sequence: TGTGCCATCAGTGGGGGCCGAACCGATCAGCCCCAGCATTTT. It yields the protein CAISGGRTDQPQHF.

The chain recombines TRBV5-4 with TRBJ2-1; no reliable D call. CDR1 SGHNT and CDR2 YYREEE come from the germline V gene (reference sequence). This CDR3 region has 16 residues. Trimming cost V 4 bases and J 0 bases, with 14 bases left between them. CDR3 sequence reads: CASSPGRPSSYNEQFF. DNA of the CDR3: TGTGCCAGCAGCCCCGGACGGCCGAGCTCCTACAATGAGCAGTTCTTC.

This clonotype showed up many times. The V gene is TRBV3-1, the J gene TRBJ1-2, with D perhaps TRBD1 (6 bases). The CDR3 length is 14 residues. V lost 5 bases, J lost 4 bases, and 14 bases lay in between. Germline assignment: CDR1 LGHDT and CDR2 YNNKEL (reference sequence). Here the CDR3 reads CASSDRDTSYGYTF. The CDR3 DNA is TGTGCCAGCAGCGACCGGGACACTTCCTATGGCTACACCTTC.

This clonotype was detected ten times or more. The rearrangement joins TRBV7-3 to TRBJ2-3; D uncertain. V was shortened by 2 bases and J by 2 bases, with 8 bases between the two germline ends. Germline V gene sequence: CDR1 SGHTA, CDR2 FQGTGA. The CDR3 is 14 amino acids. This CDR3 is CASSLDRFTDTQYF. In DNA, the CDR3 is TGTGCCAGCAGCTTAGACCGATTCACAGATACGCAGTATTTT. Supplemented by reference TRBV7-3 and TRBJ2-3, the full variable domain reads GAGVSQTPSNKVTEKGKYVELRCDPISGHTALYWYRQSLGQGPEFLIYFQGTGAADDSGLPNDRFFAVRPEGSVSTLKIQRTERGDSAVYLCASSLDRFTDTQYFGPGTRLTVL.

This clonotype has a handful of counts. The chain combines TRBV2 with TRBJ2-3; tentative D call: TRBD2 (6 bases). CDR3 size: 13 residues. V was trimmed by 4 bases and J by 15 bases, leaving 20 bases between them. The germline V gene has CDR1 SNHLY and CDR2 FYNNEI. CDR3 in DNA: TGTGCCAGCAGTGGAAGGGAAGGCGGGACCACTTATTTT. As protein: CASSGREGGTTYF. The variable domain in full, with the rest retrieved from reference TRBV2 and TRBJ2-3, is EPEVTQTPSHQVTQMGQEVILRCVPISNHLYFYWYRQILGQKVEFLVSFYNNEISEKSEIFDDQFSVERPDGSNFTLKIRSTKLEDSAMYFCASSGREGGTTYFGPGTRLTVL.

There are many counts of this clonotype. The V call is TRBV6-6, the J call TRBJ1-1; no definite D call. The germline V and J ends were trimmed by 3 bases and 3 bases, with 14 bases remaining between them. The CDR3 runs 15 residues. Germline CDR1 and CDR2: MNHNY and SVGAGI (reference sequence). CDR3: CASSYSSAGHTEAFF. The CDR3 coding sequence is TGTGCCAGCAGTTATTCAAGCGCCGGGCACACTGAAGCTTTCTTT.

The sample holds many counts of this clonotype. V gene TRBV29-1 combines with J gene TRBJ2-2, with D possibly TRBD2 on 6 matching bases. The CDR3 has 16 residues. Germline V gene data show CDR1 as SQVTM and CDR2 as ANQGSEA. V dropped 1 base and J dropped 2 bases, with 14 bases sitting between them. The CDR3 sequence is CSVEGRGQGNTGELFF. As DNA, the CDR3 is TGCAGCGTTGAAGGGAGGGGCCAGGGAAACACCGGGGAGCTGTTTTTT.

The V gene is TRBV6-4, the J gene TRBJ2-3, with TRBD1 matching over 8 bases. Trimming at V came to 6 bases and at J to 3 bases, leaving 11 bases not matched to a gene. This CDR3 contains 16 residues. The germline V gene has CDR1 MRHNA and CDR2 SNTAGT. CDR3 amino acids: CASRGRQGISTDTQYF. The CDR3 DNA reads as TGTGCCAGCAGGGGTCGACAGGGGATAAGTACAGATACGCAGTATTTT.

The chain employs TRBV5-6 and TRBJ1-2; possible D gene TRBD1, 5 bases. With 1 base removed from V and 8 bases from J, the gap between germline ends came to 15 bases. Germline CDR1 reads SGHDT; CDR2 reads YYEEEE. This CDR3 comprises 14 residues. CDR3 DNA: TGTGCCAGCAGCTTGTTACCGGGGGTAGGGGGCTACACCTTC. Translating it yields CASSLLPGVGGYTF.

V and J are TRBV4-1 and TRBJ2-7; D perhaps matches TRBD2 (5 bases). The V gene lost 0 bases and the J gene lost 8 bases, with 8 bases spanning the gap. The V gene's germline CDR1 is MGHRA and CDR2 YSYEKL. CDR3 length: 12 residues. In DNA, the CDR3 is TGCGCCAGCAGCCAAGACGGGATTCAGCAGTACTTC. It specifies CASSQDGIQQYF.